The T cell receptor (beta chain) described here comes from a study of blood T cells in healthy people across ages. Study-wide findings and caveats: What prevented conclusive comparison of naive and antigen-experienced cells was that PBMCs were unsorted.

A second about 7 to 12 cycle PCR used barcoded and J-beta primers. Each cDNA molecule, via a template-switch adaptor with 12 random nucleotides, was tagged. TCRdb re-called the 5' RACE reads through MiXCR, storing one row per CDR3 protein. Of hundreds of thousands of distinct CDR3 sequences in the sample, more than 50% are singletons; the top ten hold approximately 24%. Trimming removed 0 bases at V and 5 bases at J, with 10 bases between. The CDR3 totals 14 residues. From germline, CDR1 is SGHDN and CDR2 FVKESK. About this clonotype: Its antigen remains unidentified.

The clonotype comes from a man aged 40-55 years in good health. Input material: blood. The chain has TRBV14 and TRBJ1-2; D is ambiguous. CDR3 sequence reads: CASSQDYQPYGYTF. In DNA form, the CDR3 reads TGTGCCAGCAGCCAAGATTATCAACCGTATGGCTACACCTTC.